This TCR beta chain was captured in a study of blood T cell repertoires in COVID-19. In the study overall: Donors in the United States, Italy and Spain gave samples during acute or convalescent COVID-19.

The CDR3 is made up of 15 amino acids. Germline CDR1 KGHSH, CDR2 LQKENI. Trimming took 6 bases from V and 7 from J, leaving 18 bases between them. Original processing notes: How many nucleated cells were present was estimated from reference gene primer amplification. Produced via immunoSEQ multiplex PCR; TCRdb's table is partial and in-frame only. That table supplies the V and J calls and clone size; D and trimming were determined from the DNA. The table records about 120,000 clones, about 80% of them present only once. The sequence was collected from a human donor in a cohort sampled during active COVID-19. The sequenced material came from peripheral blood. The chain employs TRBV18 and TRBJ1-4; D is perhaps TRBD1 (6 bases). The DNA for the CDR3 is TGTGCCAGCTCTAGAACCAGACAGGATACTGAAAAACTGTTTTTT. Its protein product is CASSRTRQDTEKLFF.